This T cell receptor (beta chain) was sequenced for a study of T-cell reconstitution after alpha-beta-depleted transplantation in children. Losses at the gene ends were 6 bases for V and 6 bases for J; bases not matched to a gene: 9. From germline, CDR1 is DFQATT and CDR2 SNEGSKA (reference sequence). This CDR3 comprises 14 residues. Library preparation (for TCRbeta) was performed with unique molecular identifiers. MiXCR was run by TCRdb on the PCR reads, yielding one entry per CDR3 protein. In the table there are around 230,000 distinct CDR3 sequences, more than 15% of which are singletons. As for this clonotype: The antigen is not known.

Regarding the study as a whole: In some patients, recipient T cells and intrathymic progenitors surviving conditioning explained high day-60 diversity. From newly produced T cells came most of the T-cell counts and diversity one year after transplant.

The TCR comes from a male patient aged 2-9 years who had a stem cell transplant for acute lymphoblastic leukemia, so the T cells may come from the graft donor. The V call is TRBV20-1, the J call TRBJ1-5, with 9 bases identical to TRBD1. The starting material was PBMCs, mostly from graft donor cells, obtained 360 days after TCRalphabeta/CD19-depleted stem cell transplant. The CDR3 reads CSAPGTGWAQPQHF. In DNA form, the CDR3 reads TGCAGTGCCCCCGGGACAGGGTGGGCTCAGCCCCAGCATTTT.